This T cell receptor (beta chain) emerged from a study of blood T cell repertoires in COVID-19. Study at large: The origin of the acute and convalescent COVID-19 samples was the United States, Italy and Spain. Sources were T cells, B-cell-depleted T cells, or PBMCs; the material itself was cDNA or gDNA.

The germline V gene has CDR1 MNHEY and CDR2 SMNVEV (reference sequence). V gave up 4 bases and J gave up 2 bases, with 17 bases separating them. The CDR3 is made up of 16 amino acids. In the original analysis: Reference gene primer amplification gave estimated nucleated cell counts. The assay was immunoSEQ multiplex PCR, and TCRdb's table has in-frame clones only and misses some. The DNA gave D and trimming, while V, J and clone size come from that table. The repertoire holds about 240,000 clones, with around 85% as singletons. Material for sequencing was peripheral blood. The genes are TRBV27 and TRBJ2-5; a weak D match, TRBD2 (6 bases). This receptor was taken from a woman aged 60-70 years with active or convalescent COVID-19. As DNA, the CDR3 is TGTGCCAGCAGTTCCATCGGCTTCGCGGGGCAAGAGACCCAGTACTTC. It translates to CASSSIGFAGQETQYF.